This T cell receptor (beta chain) derives from a study of shared T cell receptors in the human thymus. Sequencing was performed with immunoSEQ multiplex PCR; in TCRdb, only in-frame clones are kept and a portion is missing. The table lists 550,000 to 800,000 clones, roughly 85% of them singletons. Germline values: CDR1 ENHRY, CDR2 SYGVKD. This CDR3 is built from 15 residues. J was trimmed by 2 bases and V by 2 bases; bases with no gene match: 3. Another study also made use of these data, one on human thymus T cells.

The sample comprised thymocytes. The clonotype originates from a girl in the first two years of life with a congenital heart defect. V is TRBV10-3 and J is TRBJ1-2; 9 bases are a match to TRBD1. CDR3 sequence (DNA): TGTGCCATCAGTGAGGAACAGGGGGCAAACTATGGCTACACCTTC. It yields the protein CAISEEQGANYGYTF.